This T cell receptor beta chain was identified during a study of blood T cell repertoires in COVID-19. Whole-study context: The United States, Italy and Spain supplied acute and convalescent COVID-19 samples.

Original data processing: Nucleated cell number was recorded as an estimate derived from reference gene primer amplification. Some clones are missing from TCRdb's copy, which holds only in-frame ones; the method was immunoSEQ multiplex PCR. The V and J calls and clone size are taken from that table; D and trimming were inferred from the DNA. Among 90,000 to 95,000 clones listed, around 90% were seen once. Sequencing was performed on peripheral blood. This TCR was recovered from a woman aged 70-85 years with acute or convalescent COVID-19.

CDR3 region: CASSPFSGSSYEQYF. In nucleotides, the CDR3 is TGTGCCAGCAGTCCCTTTTCGGGATCGTCCTACGAGCAGTACTTC. V gene TRBV28 combines with J gene TRBJ2-7, with TRBD2 as a possible D gene (5 bases). Germline V lookup: CDR1 MDHEN, CDR2 SYDVKM. CDR3 length: 15 amino acids. Trimming left V 5 bases short and J 1 base short, with 15 bases between. Filled out from reference TRBV28 and TRBJ2-7, the complete variable domain reads DVKVTQSSRYLVKRTGEKVFLECVQDMDHENMFWYRQDPGLGLRLIYFSYDVKMKEKGDIPEGYSVSREKKERFSLILESASTNQTSMYLCASSPFSGSSYEQYFGPGTRLTVT.